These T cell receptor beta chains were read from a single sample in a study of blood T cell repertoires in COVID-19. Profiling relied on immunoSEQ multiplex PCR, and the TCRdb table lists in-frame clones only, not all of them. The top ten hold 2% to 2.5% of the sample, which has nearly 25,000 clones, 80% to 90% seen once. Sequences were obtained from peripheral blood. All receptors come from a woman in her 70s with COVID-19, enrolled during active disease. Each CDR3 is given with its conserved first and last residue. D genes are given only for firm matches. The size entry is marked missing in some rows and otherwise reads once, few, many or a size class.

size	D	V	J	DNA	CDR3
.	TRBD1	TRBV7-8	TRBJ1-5	TGTGCCAGCAGCCGGGACAGCTTCTATAGCAATCAGCCCCAGCATTTT	CASSRDSFYSNQPQHF
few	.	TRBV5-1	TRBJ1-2	TGCGCCAGCAGCCCGGCTCAGGGGCCGGGGGGTGGCTACACCTTC	CASSPAQGPGGGYTF
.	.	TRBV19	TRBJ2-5	TGTGCCAGTAGTATAGTCGGGGTTTCTAGGGAGACCCAGTACTTC	CASSIVGVSRETQYF
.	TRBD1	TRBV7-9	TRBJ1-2	TGTGCCAGCAACTCAGGGGGCGTGTGGGGCTACACCTTC	CASNSGGVWGYTF
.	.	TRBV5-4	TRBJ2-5	TGTGCCAGCAGCCTTGCGGGGGCGAAAGAGACCCAGTACTTC	CASSLAGAKETQYF
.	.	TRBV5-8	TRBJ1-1	TGTGCCAGCAGCTTGCCCCGGTTGAACACTGAAGCTTTCTTT	CASSLPRLNTEAFF
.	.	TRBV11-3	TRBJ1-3	TGTGCCAGCAGCTCAAGGAGGATTTCTGGAAACACCATATATTTT	CASSSRRISGNTIYF
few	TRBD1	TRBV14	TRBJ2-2	TGTGCCAGCAGCCAAGTACAGGGGAAGACCGGGGAGCTGTTTTTT	CASSQVQGKTGELFF
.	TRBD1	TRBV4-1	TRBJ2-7	TGCGCCAGCAGCCTCAGGACAGGGAGCTCCTACGAGCAGTACTTC	CASSLRTGSSYEQYF
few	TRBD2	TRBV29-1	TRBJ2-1	TGCAGCGTTGGAGGACGTGACGGGAGGGGTAATGAGCAGTTCTTC	CSVGGRDGRGNEQFF
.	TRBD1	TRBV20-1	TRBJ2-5	TGCAGTGCTAGTATTCTTGTGGGCGCGAATGGACAGGAAGAGACCCAGTACTTC	CSASILVGANGQEETQYF
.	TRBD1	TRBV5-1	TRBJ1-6	TGCGCCAGCAGCCAGACGACAGGGGGTGGTTCACCCCTCCACTTT	CASSQTTGGGSPLHF
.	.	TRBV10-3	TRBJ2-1	TGTGCCATCAGTGAATATGGTTCGGGATCCGATGAGCAGTTCTTC	CAISEYGSGSDEQFF
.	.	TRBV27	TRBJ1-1	TGTGCCAGCAGTTTCCCAGGGGCTGAAGCTTTCTTT	CASSFPGAEAFF
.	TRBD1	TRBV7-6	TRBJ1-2	TGTGCCAGCAGCAGCCGGGACAGATATCCGTATAGCTACACCTTC	CASSSRDRYPYSYTF
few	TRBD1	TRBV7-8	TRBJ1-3	TGTGCCAGCAGCCCAGGGCTGGGACAGCGCTCTGGAAACACCATATATTTT	CASSPGLGQRSGNTIYF
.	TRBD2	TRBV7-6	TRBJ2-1	TGTGCCAGCAGCTTAGGCGGGGGGCCGTACAATGAGCAGTTCTTC	CASSLGGGPYNEQFF
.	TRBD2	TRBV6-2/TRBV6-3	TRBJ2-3	TGTGCCAGCAGTTACGGCGGGAGGACTACAGATACGCAGTATTTT	CASSYGGRTTDTQYF
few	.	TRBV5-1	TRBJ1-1	TGCGCCAGCAGCTTGCCTCGACGGAGTATGAACACTGAAGCTTTCTTT	CASSLPRRSMNTEAFF
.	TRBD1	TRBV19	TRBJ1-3	TGTGCCAGCGGCCGGGACAGCTCTGGAAACACCATATATTTT	CASGRDSSGNTIYF
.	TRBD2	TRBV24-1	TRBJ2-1	TGTGCCACCAGTGATCGACTAGCGGGAGGGTTCCGAAGCTCCTACAATGAGCAGTTCTTC	CATSDRLAGGFRSSYNEQFF
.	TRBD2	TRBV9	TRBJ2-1	TGTGCCAGCAGCGTCTCTAGCGGGGCTTCCTACAATGAGCAGTTCTTC	CASSVSSGASYNEQFF
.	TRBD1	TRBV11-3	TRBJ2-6	TGTGCCAGCAGCTCACCGGGACAGGGGGCCCCTGGGGCCAACGTCCTGACTTTC	CASSSPGQGAPGANVLTF
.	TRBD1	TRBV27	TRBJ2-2	TGTGCCAGCAGGCCGGACAGGGGGCGAGGCGGGGAGCTGTTTTTT	CASRPDRGRGGELFF
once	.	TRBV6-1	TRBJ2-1	TGTGCCAGCAGTGAGAGAGGGATTCCCTCCTACAATGAGCAGTTCTTC	CASSERGIPSYNEQFF
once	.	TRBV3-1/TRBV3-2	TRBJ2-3	TGTGCCAGCAGCCCCCGGCGGACCGGACAGAGCACAGATACGCAGTATTTT	CASSPRRTGQSTDTQYF
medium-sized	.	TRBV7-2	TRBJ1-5	TGTGCCAGCAGCTTAGCGCTAGGAGGGGCAGGGAACCAGCCCCAGCATTTT	CASSLALGGAGNQPQHF
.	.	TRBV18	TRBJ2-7	TGTGCCAGCTCACCAGGTCCAGTCGAGCAGTACTTC	CASSPGPVEQYF
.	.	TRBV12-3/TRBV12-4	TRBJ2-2	TGTGCCAGCAGTTGGGGGGGGCCCGGGGAGCTGTTTTTT	CASSWGGPGELFF
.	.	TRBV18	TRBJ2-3	TGTGCCAGCTCGGACAAGTCAGAGACAGATACGCAGTATTTT	CASSDKSETDTQYF
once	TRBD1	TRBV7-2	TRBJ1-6	TGTGCCAGCAGCAGACAGGGGGAAAAAGATTCACCCCTCCACTTT	CASSRQGEKDSPLHF
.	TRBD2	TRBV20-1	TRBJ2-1	TGCAGTGCTAGTGTAGCGGGGGGCCCCCCCAATGAGCAGTTCTTC	CSASVAGGPPNEQFF
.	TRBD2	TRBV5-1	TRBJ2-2	TGCGCCAGCAGCTTGGTGGATAGCGGGGGGTCCTACACCGGGGAGCTGTTTTTT	CASSLVDSGGSYTGELFF